The sequence of this T cell receptor beta chain was determined in a study of CD8+CD57+ T cells in acquired aplastic anemia. Study-wide points: The number of CD8+ CDR3 sequences shared by patients and controls was approximately 31.

Genomic DNA templated the TCR beta VDJ and CDR3 profiling. Using its own MiXCR run on the reads, TCRdb lists one record per CDR3 protein. The sample yields 220,000 or so distinct CDR3 sequences, more than 55% seen once. This CDR3 contains 13 residues. The V gene end was trimmed by 2 bases and the J gene end by 7 bases; junction bases not matched to a gene: 4. Germline lookup yields CDR1 SGHVS and CDR2 FQNEAQ. Patients chosen for sequencing had CD8+CD57+ cells that had expanded, as shown by flow cytometry. Concerning this clonotype itself: Its matching antigen is unknown.

The sequence derives from a human donor with aplastic anemia. Material for sequencing was sorted CD4+, CD8+, or CD8+CD57+ T cells (not recorded which) from PBMCs. This chain joins TRBV7-8 and TRBJ2-7, with 8 bases fitting TRBD1. CDR3 residues: CASSLPDRDEQYF. The CDR3, as DNA: TGTGCCAGCAGCTTACCGGACAGGGATGAGCAGTACTTC.